Listed below are T cell receptor beta chains from one sample, sequenced in a study of OX40 agonist ivuxolimab in advanced cancers. The assay was immunoSEQ multiplex PCR, and TCRdb's table has in-frame clones only and misses some. The data contain around 64,000 clones, about 89% of them singletons. Sequenced here: CD4+ or CD8+ T cells sorted from blood, sampled in a trial of the OX40 agonist ivuxolimab. Receptors originate from an adult with an advanced solid tumor such as melanoma, head and neck, liver or kidney cancer. CDR3s include the opening cysteine and the closing phenylalanine or tryptophan. D genes are given only for firm matches. Expanded clones get a size class; other rows say once, few or many, or leave the size out.

TRBD1	TRBJ2-4	NA	TRBV10-2	TGCGCCAGCAGCCAACCGACAGGGCTGGCCAAAAACATTCAGTACTTC	CASSQPTGLAKNIQYF
TRBD2	TRBJ2-2	NA	TRBV6-6	TGTGCCAGCACCGACACTAGCGGGGTGAACACCGGGGAGCTGTTTTTT	CASTDTSGVNTGELFF
NA	TRBJ1-2	NA	TRBV19	TGTGCCAGTAGTATAGCGACACGAAACTATGGCTACACCTTC	CASSIATRNYGYTF
NA	TRBJ1-6	NA	TRBV7-6	TGTGCCAGCAGCTTAAAAGGCAGAACCTATAATTCACCCCTCCACTTT	CASSLKGRTYNSPLHF
TRBD1	TRBJ1-1	NA	TRBV6-1	TGTGCCAGCAGGGTGGACAGGAGCGGGACTGAAGCTTTCTTT	CASRVDRSGTEAFF
TRBD2	TRBJ2-3	NA	TRBV29-1	TGCAGCGTTAGGGCTAGCGGCCGATCCACAGATACGCAGTATTTT	CSVRASGRSTDTQYF
NA	TRBJ2-5	NA	TRBV11-1	TGTGCCGAAGGGGGGGGAGACCAAGAGACCCAGTACTTC	CAEGGGDQETQYF
TRBD1	TRBJ1-5	NA	TRBV4-3	TGCGCCAGCAGCCAAGGGACAGGGGAACTCAATCAGCCCCAGCATTTT	CASSQGTGELNQPQHF
NA	TRBJ2-2	NA	TRBV6-1	TGTGCCAGCAGTTCTCAAACTACCGGGGAGCTGTTTTTT	CASSSQTTGELFF
TRBD1	TRBJ2-5	NA	TRBV2	TGTGCCAGCAGTCCCACGGGACAGGGGGCGACCCAGTACTTC	CASSPTGQGATQYF
TRBD1	TRBJ1-1	NA	TRBV18	TGTGCCAGCTCCCCTACAGGGGGCGCGCTGAACACTGAAGCTTTCTTT	CASSPTGGALNTEAFF
NA	TRBJ2-2	NA	TRBV2	TGTGCCAGCAGTGAAGTACCGGGGTACACCGGGGAGCTGTTTTTT	CASSEVPGYTGELFF
TRBD2	TRBJ2-7	NA	TRBV18	TGTGCCAGCTCACCACCAGGACTAGCTAGCTCCTACGAGCAGTACTTC	CASSPPGLASSYEQYF
TRBD2	TRBJ2-3	NA	TRBV4-2	TGTGCCAGCAGCCAAGATTTAGCGGGGGGACCTAGCACAGATACGCAGTATTTT	CASSQDLAGGPSTDTQYF
NA	TRBJ1-2	once	TRBV7-2	TGTGCCAGCAGCTTAGATTCGGGCAGGGGCGGCTACACCTTC	CASSLDSGRGGYTF
NA	TRBJ2-7	once	TRBV10-3	TGTGCCATCAGTGAGACGAAAAGCGAGCAGTACTTC	CAISETKSEQYF
NA	TRBJ2-2	NA	TRBV28	TGTGCCAGCAGTTTTACACCGGGGCGGGTCACCGGGGAGCTGTTTTTT	CASSFTPGRVTGELFF
TRBD1	TRBJ1-2	NA	TRBV18	TGTGCCAGCTTTATGGACAGGGGTGGCTATGGCTACACCTTC	CASFMDRGGYGYTF
NA	TRBJ1-5	NA	TRBV7-2	TGTGCCAGCAGCTTCTCACGATCTAGCAATCAGCCCCAGCATTTT	CASSFSRSSNQPQHF
TRBD1	TRBJ2-2	NA	TRBV10-3	TGTGCCATCAACCCTGACAGGGTCACCGGGGAGCTGTTTTTT	CAINPDRVTGELFF
TRBD2	TRBJ2-5	NA	TRBV19	TGTGCCACTCGTGGGCTAGCGGTCCAAGAGACCCAGTACTTC	CATRGLAVQETQYF
NA	TRBJ1-2	NA	TRBV11-2	TGTGCCAGCAGAAAGGACAGCCTATATTTTCGTAACTATGGCTACACCTTC	CASRKDSLYFRNYGYTF
TRBD1	TRBJ1-1	NA	TRBV2	TGTGCCAGCAGGGACAGGTTCCCGAACACTGAAGCTTTCTTT	CASRDRFPNTEAFF
TRBD2	TRBJ2-7	NA	TRBV7-3	TGTGCCAGCAGCTTTACTAGCGGGGGCACCTACGAGCAGTACTTC	CASSFTSGGTYEQYF
NA	TRBJ1-2	NA	TRBV4-2	TGTGCCAGCAGCCAAGCTCTCGGGACAATTCAGTGGGGCTACACCTTC	CASSQALGTIQWGYTF
NA	TRBJ1-5	NA	TRBV10-3	TGTGCCATCAGTGAGTCGTTGACAGATTATCAGCCCCAGCATTTT	CAISESLTDYQPQHF
TRBD1	TRBJ2-1	NA	TRBV27	TGTGCCAGCAGGGGGACAGGGCCCGCTGAGCAGTTCTTC	CASRGTGPAEQFF
NA	TRBJ2-7	NA	TRBV5-4	TGTGCCAGCAGCTTGTCGGCCGCGTCCTACGAGCAGTACTTC	CASSLSAASYEQYF
NA	TRBJ2-3	NA	TRBV5-1	TGCGCCAGCAGTTGGAGGGGAGAGGGGACAGATACGCAGTATTTT	CASSWRGEGTDTQYF
TRBD2	TRBJ2-1	NA	TRBV7-9	TGTGCCAGCAGCCCCCCTTTCCGGACTAGCGGGGGATACAATGAGCAGTTCTTC	CASSPPFRTSGGYNEQFF
NA	TRBJ1-3	NA	TRBV19	TGTGCCAGTAGGCCGAATTCACTTTTTGGAAACACCATATATTTT	CASRPNSLFGNTIYF
TRBD1	TRBJ2-3	NA	TRBV5-1	TGCGCCAGCAGCCGGGACAGGGGGGACACAGATACGCAGTATTTT	CASSRDRGDTDTQYF
NA	TRBJ2-7	NA	TRBV6-5	TGTGCCAGCGTCCCCCAGGGAAAGGGCGAGCAGTACTTC	CASVPQGKGEQYF
NA	TRBJ2-1	NA	TRBV4-3	TGCGCCAGCAGCCAAGCGGGACACAGGAATGAGCAGTTCTTC	CASSQAGHRNEQFF
NA	TRBJ2-2	NA	TRBV6-1	TGTGCCACCAACTTAGCGGTCACCGGGGAGCTGTTTTTT	CATNLAVTGELFF
TRBD1	TRBJ1-5	NA	TRBV10-3	TGTGCCACAGGGACAGGGGGCTTAGGGGGTCAGCCCCAGCATTTT	CATGTGGLGGQPQHF
TRBD2	TRBJ2-2	NA	TRBV4-1	TGCGCCAGCAGCCAAGGGGGACTAGTGGGCACCGGGGAGCTGTTTTTT	CASSQGGLVGTGELFF
NA	TRBJ1-1	once	TRBV5-1	TGCGCCAGCAGCTCTTACAGGGAAGGGACTGAAGCTTTCTTT	CASSSYREGTEAFF
TRBD2	TRBJ2-7	NA	TRBV7-8	TGTGCCAGCAGCACGCGTTGGCAGGGTGCGAGCGGGGATGCCTACGAGCAGTACTTC	CASSTRWQGASGDAYEQYF
TRBD1	TRBJ1-2	NA	TRBV10-3	TGTGCCAGCAGGGGGGTGATGGGAGCTGGCTACACCTTC	CASRGVMGAGYTF
NA	TRBJ1-1	NA	TRBV6-5	TGTGCCAGCAGTTACTCATCGGGGATGAACACTGAAGCTTTCTTT	CASSYSSGMNTEAFF
NA	TRBJ1-4	NA	TRBV15	TGTGCCACCAGCAGAGTTGCCAGGGGATATGAAAAACTGTTTTTT	CATSRVARGYEKLFF
NA	TRBJ2-1	medium-sized	TRBV7-2	TGTGCCAGCAGCTTAATTAAGAGACTAGGGCCCAATGAGCAGTTCTTC	CASSLIKRLGPNEQFF
NA	TRBJ2-2	NA	TRBV7-2	TGTGCCAGCACCCTCCGGCAGGGGGGCACCGGGGAGCTGTTTTTT	CASTLRQGGTGELFF
NA	TRBJ2-7	NA	TRBV5-1	TGCGCCAGCAGCTTGGATGACGGGTCCAACGAGCAGTACTTC	CASSLDDGSNEQYF
NA	TRBJ1-2	NA	TRBV27	TGTGCCAGCAGTTTGAGAGGGGCCCCAGGCTACACCTTC	CASSLRGAPGYTF